This T cell receptor (beta chain) was identified during a study of cytomegalovirus exposure and HLA in healthy donors. Whole-study findings and limits: It was only CMV serostatus that was available as immune exposure information.

This CDR3 has 18 amino acids. From germline, CDR1 is SGHRS and CDR2 YFSETQ. V was pared by 1 base and J by 5 bases, with 21 bases between. 60 Vbeta and 13 Jbeta primers were used in PCR. The method was immunoSEQ multiplex PCR; TCRdb's version includes in-frame clones alone and lacks a portion of them. The top ten hold 0.95% to 1.5% of the sample, which has 140,000 or so clones, around 86% seen once. Of note for this clone: Its target is unknown.

The chain uses TRBV5-1 and TRBJ2-2; tentatively, D is TRBD1 (6 bases). Sequenced sample: PBMCs. The origin of this receptor is a female donor in good health and CMV-seronegative. The CDR3 reads CASSLTGERTGRTGELFF. The CDR3 DNA reads as TGCGCCAGCAGCTTGACAGGAGAGCGTACAGGGCGAACCGGGGAGCTGTTTTTT.